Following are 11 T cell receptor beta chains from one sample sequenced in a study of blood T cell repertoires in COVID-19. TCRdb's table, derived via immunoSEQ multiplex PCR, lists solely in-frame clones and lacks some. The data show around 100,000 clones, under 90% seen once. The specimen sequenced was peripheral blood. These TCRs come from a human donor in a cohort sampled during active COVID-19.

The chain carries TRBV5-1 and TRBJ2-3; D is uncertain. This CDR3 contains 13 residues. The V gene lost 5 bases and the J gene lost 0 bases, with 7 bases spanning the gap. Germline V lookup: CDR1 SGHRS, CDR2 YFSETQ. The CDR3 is CASSLPSTDTQYF. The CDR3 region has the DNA TGCGCCAGCAGTCTACCCAGCACAGATACGCAGTATTTT.

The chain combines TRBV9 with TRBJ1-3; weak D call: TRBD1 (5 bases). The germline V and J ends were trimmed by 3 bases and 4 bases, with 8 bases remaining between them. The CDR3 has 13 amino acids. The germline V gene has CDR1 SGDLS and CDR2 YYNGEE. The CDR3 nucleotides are TGTGCCAGCAGCGCAGGGTCAGGAAACACCATATATTTT. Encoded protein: CASSAGSGNTIYF.

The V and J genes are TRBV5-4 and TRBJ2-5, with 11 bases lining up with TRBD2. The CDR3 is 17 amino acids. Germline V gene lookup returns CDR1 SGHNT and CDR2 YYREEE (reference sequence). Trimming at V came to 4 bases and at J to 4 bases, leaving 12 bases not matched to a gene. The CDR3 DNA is TGTGCCAGCAGCCCCCACGCTAGCGGGGGGTGGGTAGAGACCCAGTACTTC. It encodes CASSPHASGGWVETQYF. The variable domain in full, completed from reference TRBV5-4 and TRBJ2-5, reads ETGVTQSPTHLIKTRGQQVTLRCSSQSGHNTVSWYQQALGQGPQFIFQYYREEENGRGNFPPRFSGLQFPNYSSELNVNALELDDSALYLCASSPHASGGWVETQYFGPGTRLLVL.

The CDR3 protein is CASSANWNTGELFF. CDR3 nucleotide sequence: TGTGCCAGCAGCGCTAACTGGAACACCGGGGAGCTGTTTTTT. The rearrangement uses TRBV7-2 and TRBJ2-2; D unresolved. Germline CDR1 SGHTA, CDR2 FQGNSA. V gave up 5 bases and J gave up 1 base, with 8 bases separating them. CDR3 length: 14 amino acids.

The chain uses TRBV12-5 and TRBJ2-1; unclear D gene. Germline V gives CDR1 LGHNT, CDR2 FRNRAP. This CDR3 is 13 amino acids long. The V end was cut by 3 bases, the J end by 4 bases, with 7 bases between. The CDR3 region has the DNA TGTGCTAGTGGTTTTTTGGCTTACAATGAGCAGTTCTTC. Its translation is CASGFLAYNEQFF.

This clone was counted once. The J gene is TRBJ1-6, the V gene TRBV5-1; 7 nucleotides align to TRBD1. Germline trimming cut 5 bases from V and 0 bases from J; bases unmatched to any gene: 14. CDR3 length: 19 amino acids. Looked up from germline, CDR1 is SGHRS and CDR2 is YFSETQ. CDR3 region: CASRITTTGDSSYNSPLHF. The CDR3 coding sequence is TGCGCCAGCAGGATAACTACAACAGGGGACAGCTCCTATAATTCACCCCTCCACTTT.

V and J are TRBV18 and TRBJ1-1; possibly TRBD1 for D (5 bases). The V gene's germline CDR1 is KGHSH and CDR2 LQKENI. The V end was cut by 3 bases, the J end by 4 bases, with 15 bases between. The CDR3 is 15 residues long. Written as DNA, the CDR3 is TGTGCCAGCTCACCTCCCATGGGGGGGTCCACTGAAGCTTTCTTT. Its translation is CASSPPMGGSTEAFF.

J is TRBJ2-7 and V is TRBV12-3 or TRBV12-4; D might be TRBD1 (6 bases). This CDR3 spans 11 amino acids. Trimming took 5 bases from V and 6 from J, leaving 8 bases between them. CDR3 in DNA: TGTGCCAGCAGTAACAGGGTCGAGCAGTACTTC. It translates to CASSNRVEQYF.

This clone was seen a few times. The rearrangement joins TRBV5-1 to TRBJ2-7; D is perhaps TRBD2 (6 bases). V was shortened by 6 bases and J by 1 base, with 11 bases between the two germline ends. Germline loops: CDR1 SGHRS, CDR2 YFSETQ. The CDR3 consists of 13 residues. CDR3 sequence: CASKRADSYEQYF. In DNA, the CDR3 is TGCGCCAGCAAGCGGGCCGATTCCTACGAGCAGTACTTC. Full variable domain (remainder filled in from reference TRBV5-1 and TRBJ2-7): KAGVTQTPRYLIKTRGQQVTLSCSPISGHRSVSWYQQTPGQGLQFLFEYFSETQRNKGNFPGRFSGRQFSNSRSEMNVSTLELGDSALYLCASKRADSYEQYFGPGTRLTVT.

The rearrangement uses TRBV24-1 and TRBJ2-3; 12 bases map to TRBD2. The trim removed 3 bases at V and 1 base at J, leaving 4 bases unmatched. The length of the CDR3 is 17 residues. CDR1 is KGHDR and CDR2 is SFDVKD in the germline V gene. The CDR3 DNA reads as TGTGCCACCAGTGATGCTCGACTAGCGGGGGGCACAGATACGCAGTATTTT. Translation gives CATSDARLAGGTDTQYF.

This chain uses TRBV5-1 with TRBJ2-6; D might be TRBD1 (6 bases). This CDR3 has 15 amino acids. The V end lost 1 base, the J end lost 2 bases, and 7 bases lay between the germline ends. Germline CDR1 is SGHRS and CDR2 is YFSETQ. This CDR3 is CASSLNRAGANVLTF. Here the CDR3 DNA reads TGCGCCAGCAGCTTGAACAGGGCTGGGGCCAACGTCCTGACTTTC.